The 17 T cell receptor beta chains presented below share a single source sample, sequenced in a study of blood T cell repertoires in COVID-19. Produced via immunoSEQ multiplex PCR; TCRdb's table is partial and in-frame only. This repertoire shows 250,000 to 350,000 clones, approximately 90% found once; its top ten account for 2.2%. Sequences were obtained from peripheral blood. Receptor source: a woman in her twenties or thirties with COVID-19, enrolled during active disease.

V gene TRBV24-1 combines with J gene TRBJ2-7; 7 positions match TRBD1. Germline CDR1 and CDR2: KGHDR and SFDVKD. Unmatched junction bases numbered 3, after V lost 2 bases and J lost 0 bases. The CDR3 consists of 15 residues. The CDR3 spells CATSDSRDSSYEQYF. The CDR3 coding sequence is TGTGCCACCAGTGATTCCCGGGACAGCTCCTACGAGCAGTACTTC.

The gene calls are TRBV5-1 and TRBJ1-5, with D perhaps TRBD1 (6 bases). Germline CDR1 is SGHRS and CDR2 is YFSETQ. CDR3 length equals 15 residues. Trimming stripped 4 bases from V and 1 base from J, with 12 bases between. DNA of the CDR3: TGCGCCAGCAGCCCGGACAGTAGGAGCAATCAGCCCCAGCATTTT. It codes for CASSPDSRSNQPQHF.

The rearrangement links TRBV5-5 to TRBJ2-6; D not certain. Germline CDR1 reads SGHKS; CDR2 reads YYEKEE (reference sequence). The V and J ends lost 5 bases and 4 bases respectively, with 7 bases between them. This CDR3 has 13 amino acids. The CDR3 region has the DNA TGTGCCAGCAGGGGCACCGGGGCCAACGTCCTGACTTTC. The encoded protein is CASRGTGANVLTF.

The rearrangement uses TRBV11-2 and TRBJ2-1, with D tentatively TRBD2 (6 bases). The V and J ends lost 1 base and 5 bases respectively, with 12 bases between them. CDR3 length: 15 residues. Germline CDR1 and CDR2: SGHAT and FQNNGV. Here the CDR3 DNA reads TGTGCCAGCAGCTTAGTTAGCGGACTGAACAATGAGCAGTTCTTC. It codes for CASSLVSGLNNEQFF.

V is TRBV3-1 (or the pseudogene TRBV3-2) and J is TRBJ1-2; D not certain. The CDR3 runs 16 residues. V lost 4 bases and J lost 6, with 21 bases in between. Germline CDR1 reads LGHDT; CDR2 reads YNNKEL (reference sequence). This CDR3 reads CASSLIGTPSGDGYTF. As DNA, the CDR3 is TGTGCCAGCAGCCTAATAGGAACTCCCTCTGGAGATGGCTACACCTTC.

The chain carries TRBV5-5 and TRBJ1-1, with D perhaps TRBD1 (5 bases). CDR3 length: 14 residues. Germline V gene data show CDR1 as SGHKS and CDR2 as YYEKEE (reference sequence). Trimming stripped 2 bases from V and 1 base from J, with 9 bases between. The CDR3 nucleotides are TGTGCCAGCAGCTTATTTACAGGGAACACTGAAGCTTTCTTT. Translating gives CASSLFTGNTEAFF.

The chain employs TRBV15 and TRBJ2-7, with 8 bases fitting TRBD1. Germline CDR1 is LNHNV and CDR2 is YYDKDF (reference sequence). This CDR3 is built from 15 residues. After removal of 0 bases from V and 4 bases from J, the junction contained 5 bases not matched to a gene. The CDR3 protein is CATSRDIQGDYEQYF. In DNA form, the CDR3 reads TGTGCCACCAGCAGAGATATACAGGGGGATTACGAGCAGTACTTC.

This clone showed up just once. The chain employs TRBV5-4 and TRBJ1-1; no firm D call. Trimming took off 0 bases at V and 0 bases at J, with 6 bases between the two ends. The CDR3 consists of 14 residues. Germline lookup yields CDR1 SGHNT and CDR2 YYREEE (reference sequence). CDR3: CASSLDIMNTEAFF. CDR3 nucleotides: TGTGCCAGCAGCTTGGACATCATGAACACTGAAGCTTTCTTT.

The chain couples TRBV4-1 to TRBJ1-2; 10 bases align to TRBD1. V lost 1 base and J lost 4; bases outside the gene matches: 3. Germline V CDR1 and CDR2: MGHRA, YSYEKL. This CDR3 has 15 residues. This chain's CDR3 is CASSQADRGSYGYTF. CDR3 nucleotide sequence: TGCGCCAGCAGCCAAGCGGACAGGGGGAGCTATGGCTACACCTTC.

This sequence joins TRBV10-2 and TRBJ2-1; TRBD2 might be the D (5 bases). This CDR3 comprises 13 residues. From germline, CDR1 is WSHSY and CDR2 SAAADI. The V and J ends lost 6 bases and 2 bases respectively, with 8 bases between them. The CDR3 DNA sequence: TGCGCCAGCAGCCCCGGGACCTACAATGAGCAGTTCTTC. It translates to CASSPGTYNEQFF.

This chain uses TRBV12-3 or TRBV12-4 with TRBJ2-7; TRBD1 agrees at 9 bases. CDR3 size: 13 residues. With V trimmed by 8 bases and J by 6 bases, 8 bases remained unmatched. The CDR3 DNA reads TGTGCCAGCCGGGGGACAGGGTTCGGCGAGCAGTACTTC. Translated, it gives CASRGTGFGEQYF.

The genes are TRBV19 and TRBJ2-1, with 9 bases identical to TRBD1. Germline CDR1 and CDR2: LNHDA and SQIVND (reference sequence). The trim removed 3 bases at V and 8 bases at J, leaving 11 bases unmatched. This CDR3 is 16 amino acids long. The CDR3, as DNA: TGTGCCAGTAGTATTGTAGAAGGACAGGGGTATTATGAGCAGTTCTTC. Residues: CASSIVEGQGYYEQFF.

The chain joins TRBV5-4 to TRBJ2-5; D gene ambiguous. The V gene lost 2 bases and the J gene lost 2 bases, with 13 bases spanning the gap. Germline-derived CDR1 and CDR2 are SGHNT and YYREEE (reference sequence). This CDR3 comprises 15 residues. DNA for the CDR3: TGTGCCAGCAGCTTCAAACCTGCGGAGCAAGAGACCCAGTACTTC. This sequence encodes CASSFKPAEQETQYF.

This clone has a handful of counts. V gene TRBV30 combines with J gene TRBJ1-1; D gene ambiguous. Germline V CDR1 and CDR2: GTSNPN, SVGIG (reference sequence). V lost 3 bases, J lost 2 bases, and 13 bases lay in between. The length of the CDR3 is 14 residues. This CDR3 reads CAWRAGWFNTEAFF. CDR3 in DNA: TGTGCCTGGAGGGCAGGCTGGTTCAACACTGAAGCTTTCTTT.

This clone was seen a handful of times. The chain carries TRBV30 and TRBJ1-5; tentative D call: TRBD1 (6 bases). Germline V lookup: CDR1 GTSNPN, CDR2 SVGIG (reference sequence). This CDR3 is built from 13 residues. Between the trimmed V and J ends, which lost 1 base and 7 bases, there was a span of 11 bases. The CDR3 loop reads CAWSGKQGQPQHF. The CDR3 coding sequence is TGTGCCTGGAGTGGGAAACAGGGACAGCCCCAGCATTTT.

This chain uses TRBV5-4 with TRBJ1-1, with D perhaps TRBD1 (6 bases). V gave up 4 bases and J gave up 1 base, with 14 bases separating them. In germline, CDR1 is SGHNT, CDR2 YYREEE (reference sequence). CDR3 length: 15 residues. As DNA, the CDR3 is TGTGCCAGCAGCGGACCCAGGGGTTGGAACACTGAAGCTTTCTTT. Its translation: CASSGPRGWNTEAFF.

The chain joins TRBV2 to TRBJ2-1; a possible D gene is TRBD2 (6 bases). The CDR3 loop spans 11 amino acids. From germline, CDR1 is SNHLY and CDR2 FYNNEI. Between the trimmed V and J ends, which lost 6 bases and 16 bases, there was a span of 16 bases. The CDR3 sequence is CASRRDSLCFF. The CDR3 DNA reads TGTGCCAGCAGACGGGACTCCTTATGTTTCTTC.